A single sample gave rise to the 25 T cell receptor beta chains below, sequenced in a study of blood T cell repertoires in COVID-19. Generated by immunoSEQ multiplex PCR, the TCRdb table keeps only in-frame clones and is missing some. Among a few hundred thousand clones, around 90% were seen once, and the ten largest hold about 14%. The material sequenced was PBMCs or T cells enriched from blood (not recorded which). These receptors were collected from a man aged 25-40 years who had been exposed to COVID-19.

V is TRBV2 and J is TRBJ2-7; 7 nucleotides match TRBD1. Germline CDR1 and CDR2: SNHLY and FYNNEI. CDR3 length: 14 residues. Unmatched junction bases numbered 6, after V lost 4 bases and J lost 3 bases. CDR3 sequence reads: CASSAQGKYYEQYF. The CDR3 coding sequence is TGTGCCAGCAGTGCACAGGGGAAGTACTACGAGCAGTACTTC.

V gene TRBV10-3 combines with J gene TRBJ1-1, with D perhaps matching TRBD1 (6 bases). This CDR3 is built from 14 residues. Germline V gene sequence: CDR1 ENHRY, CDR2 SYGVKD. The V gene lost 4 bases and the J gene lost 4 bases, with 13 bases spanning the gap. CDR3 in DNA: TGTGCCATCAGTGGGAACAGGGTTACCACTGAAGCTTTCTTT. Amino acid sequence: CAISGNRVTTEAFF.

This chain joins TRBV19 and TRBJ2-1, with TRBD1 as a possible D gene (5 bases). This CDR3 region has 15 residues. CDR1 and CDR2 (germline): LNHDA, SQIVND (reference sequence). Trimming pared 4 bases from V and 0 bases from J, leaving 10 bases between. The CDR3 loop is CASSKGSDSYNEQFF. The CDR3 coding sequence is TGTGCCAGTAGTAAGGGGTCAGACTCCTACAATGAGCAGTTCTTC.

The chain links TRBV9 to TRBJ2-7; D is perhaps TRBD1 (6 bases). Germline V gene lookup returns CDR1 SGDLS and CDR2 YYNGEE. The CDR3 runs to 15 residues. Trimming removed 3 bases at V and 4 bases at J, with 17 bases between. The CDR3 DNA follows: TGTGCCAGCAGCGCGAGTCAGGGGAATTGGTACGAGCAGTACTTC. Translated: CASSASQGNWYEQYF.

In this sample, this clone turned up once. The junction differs from germline at one of its ends, possibly a read error. V usage is TRBV6-5 and J usage is TRBJ1-2; D is undetermined. CDR3 length: 13 residues. Germline CDR1 MNHEY, CDR2 SVGAGI. The CDR3 sequence: CASSYELNDGYTF. The CDR3 DNA reads as TGTGCCAGCAGTTACGAGCTTAACGATGGCTACACCTTC.

The chain employs TRBV29-1 and TRBJ2-5; D not certain. CDR3 length: 15 amino acids. Germline CDR1 is SQVTM and CDR2 is ANQGSEA. V was shortened by 2 bases and J by 1 base, with 14 bases between the two germline ends. The CDR3 nucleotides read TGCAGCGTTGAAAAAGAAAACAGCATCCAAGAGACCCAGTACTTC. Residues: CSVEKENSIQETQYF.

The J gene is TRBJ2-1, the V gene TRBV5-4; D remains ambiguous. The CDR3 is 13 amino acids. Germline V gene data show CDR1 as SGHNT and CDR2 as YYREEE (reference sequence). V lost 1 base and J lost 7, with 9 bases in between. The CDR3 nucleotides are TGTGCCAGCAGCTTGCCTAGTAGTAATGAGCAGTTCTTC. Translation: CASSLPSSNEQFF.

The chain joins TRBV9 to TRBJ1-2, with a weak D call TRBD1 (5 bases). Germline V gene lookup returns CDR1 SGDLS and CDR2 YYNGEE. The CDR3 has 14 residues. V lost 4 bases to trimming and J lost 8 bases, with 18 bases between them. Here the CDR3 reads CASSPAGGVRGYTF. Written as DNA, the CDR3 is TGTGCCAGCAGCCCGGCGGGGGGGGTGCGAGGCTACACCTTC.

This sequence joins TRBV5-4 and TRBJ1-1; 8 bases align to TRBD1. The germline V gene has CDR1 SGHNT and CDR2 YYREEE (reference sequence). Germline trimming cut 2 bases from V and 0 bases from J; bases unmatched to any gene: 9. The CDR3 has 17 residues. The CDR3 spells CASSFAAGGGVNTEAFF. The CDR3 DNA sequence: TGTGCCAGCAGCTTCGCGGCAGGGGGCGGGGTGAACACTGAAGCTTTCTTT.

J is TRBJ1-2 and V is TRBV6-5; no clear D. The CDR3 totals 14 residues. Per the germline V gene, CDR1 is MNHEY and CDR2 is SVGAGI. Trimming took off 2 bases at V and 4 bases at J, with 11 bases between the two ends. Written as DNA, the CDR3 is TGTGCCAGCAGTTACGTATCCGGGTCCTATGGCTACACCTTC. This codes for CASSYVSGSYGYTF.

The V call is TRBV28, the J call TRBJ1-1, with a weak D call TRBD1 (5 bases). CDR1 and CDR2 from the germline V gene are MDHEN and SYDVKM. V was pared by 4 bases and J by 1 base, with 10 bases between. The CDR3 is made up of 14 amino acids. For the CDR3, the DNA is TGTGCCAGCAGTTGGCCCAGGGCGAACACTGAAGCTTTCTTT. Amino acid sequence: CASSWPRANTEAFF.

The chain couples TRBV27 to TRBJ1-1; a weak D match, TRBD1 (5 bases). V lost 3 bases, J lost 8 bases, and 7 bases lay in between. CDR1 and CDR2 from the germline V gene are MNHEY and SMNVEV (reference sequence). This CDR3 is built from 11 residues. CDR3 nucleotide sequence: TGTGCCAGCAGTTTCGGGGGGGAAGCTTTCTTT. Residues: CASSFGGEAFF.

The V and J genes are TRBV3-1 (or the pseudogene TRBV3-2) and TRBJ1-2, with TRBD1 as a possible D gene (6 bases). V gave up 0 bases and J gave up 8 bases, with 19 bases separating them. The CDR3 runs to 16 residues. Germline V gene lookup returns CDR1 LGHDT and CDR2 YNNKEL (reference sequence). The CDR3 bases are TGTGCCAGCAGCCAAGATTCGGGGCGGGGGGCGAAGGGCTACACCTTC. Amino acid sequence: CASSQDSGRGAKGYTF.

The V gene is TRBV3-1 (or the pseudogene TRBV3-2), the J gene TRBJ2-7, with 11 positions matching TRBD2. Per the germline V gene, CDR1 is LGHDT and CDR2 is YNNKEL (reference sequence). This CDR3 spans 16 amino acids. The junction had 8 bases not matched to a gene; V was cut back by 5 bases and J by 2 bases. The CDR3 is CASSSSSGGPTYEQYF. In DNA, the CDR3 is TGTGCCAGCAGCTCCTCTAGCGGGGGGCCCACCTACGAGCAGTACTTC.

This chain uses TRBV18 with TRBJ2-5; 9 nucleotides match TRBD2. V gave up 1 base and J gave up 4 bases; unmatched junction bases: 7. CDR3 length: 16 amino acids. Germline CDR1 KGHSH, CDR2 LQKENI. This CDR3 reads CASSPLAGAGGETQYF. In DNA, the CDR3 is TGTGCCAGCTCACCACTAGCGGGGGCCGGGGGAGAGACCCAGTACTTC.

On this clone itself: Other nucleotide sequences from this sample produce the same CDR3. J is TRBJ1-1 and V is TRBV5-1; a weak D match, TRBD1 (6 bases). V was cut by 4 bases and J by 1 base, with 8 bases left in between. Per the germline V gene, CDR1 is SGHRS and CDR2 is YFSETQ. The CDR3 extends over 13 amino acids. The CDR3 nucleotides are TGCGCCAGCAGCGGACAGCGGAACACTGAAGCTTTCTTT. The encoded protein is CASSGQRNTEAFF.

The rearrangement links TRBV11-3 to TRBJ2-7; D unresolved. V dropped 5 bases and J dropped 6 bases, with 14 bases sitting between them. Germline loops: CDR1 SGHNT, CDR2 YENEEA. The CDR3 length is 13 residues. CDR3 region: CASSRSYGSEQYF. Written as DNA, the CDR3 is TGTGCCAGCAGCCGGAGCTACGGCAGCGAGCAGTACTTC.

The CDR3 bases are TGTGCCAGCAGTGAGGGGGCGCGAGGCTACACCTTC. Its protein product is CASSEGARGYTF. The chain has TRBV25-1 and TRBJ1-2; a possible D gene is TRBD1 (6 bases). Trimming removed 3 bases from V and 8 bases from J, with 10 bases in between. This CDR3 spans 12 amino acids. CDR1 is MGHDK and CDR2 is SYGVNS in the germline V gene.

This rearrangement joins TRBV2 to TRBJ2-5, with TRBD2 identical over 10 bases. Trimming at V came to 7 bases and at J to 0 bases, leaving 5 bases not matched to a gene. The V gene's germline CDR1 is SNHLY and CDR2 FYNNEI. The CDR3 runs to 15 residues. The chain's CDR3 is CASKGSGGNQETQYF. CDR3 sequence (DNA): TGTGCCAGCAAAGGTAGCGGGGGGAACCAAGAGACCCAGTACTTC.

With regard to this clone: Different DNA sequences within this sample yield the same CDR3. The V gene is TRBV12-3 or TRBV12-4, the J gene TRBJ2-1, with no clear D. The CDR3 runs 13 residues. The V and J ends lost 3 bases and 10 bases respectively, with 13 bases between them. CDR3 in DNA: TGTGCCAGCAGTTTTATAACGGTCCACGAGCAGTTCTTC. Translated: CASSFITVHEQFF.

The V call is TRBV28, the J call TRBJ2-1; 8 bases map to TRBD1. Germline trimming cut 5 bases from V and 2 bases from J; bases unmatched to any gene: 5. Germline values: CDR1 MDHEN, CDR2 SYDVKM. The CDR3 sequence is 15 residues long. CDR3 sequence reads: CASSLRQGPYNEQFF. In nucleotides, the CDR3 is TGTGCCAGCAGTCTTAGACAGGGGCCCTACAATGAGCAGTTCTTC. The variable domain in full, with the rest retrieved from reference TRBV28 and TRBJ2-1, is DVKVTQSSRYLVKRTGEKVFLECVQDMDHENMFWYRQDPGLGLRLIYFSYDVKMKEKGDIPEGYSVSREKKERFSLILESASTNQTSMYLCASSLRQGPYNEQFFGPGTRLTVL.

The CDR3 protein is CASRFSADSYEQYF. The DNA for the CDR3 is TGTGCCAGCCGGTTCTCCGCGGACTCATACGAGCAGTACTTC. The chain carries TRBV2 and TRBJ2-7; weak D call: TRBD2 (5 bases). The CDR3 length is 14 residues. Germline assignment: CDR1 SNHLY and CDR2 FYNNEI. V lost 8 bases and J lost 4, with 18 bases in between.

The J gene is TRBJ2-1, the V gene TRBV19, with 7 positions matching TRBD2. The V gene's germline CDR1 is LNHDA and CDR2 SQIVND (reference sequence). V shed 3 bases, J shed 8 bases, and the junction held 16 bases outside the gene matches. This CDR3 is built from 17 residues. CDR3 sequence: CASSMTGFSGVRHEQFF. The CDR3 coding sequence is TGTGCCAGTAGTATGACCGGTTTCAGCGGGGTAAGGCATGAGCAGTTCTTC.

The chain links TRBV5-1 to TRBJ2-7; 13 bases line up with TRBD2. After removal of 0 bases from V and 0 bases from J, the junction contained 9 bases not matched to a gene. Per germline, CDR1 SGHRS and CDR2 YFSETQ. This CDR3 is 19 amino acids long. Written as DNA, the CDR3 is TGCGCCAGCAGCTTGGAGACTAGCGGGGGGCCCTTGAGCTCCTACGAGCAGTACTTC. Translation: CASSLETSGGPLSSYEQYF.

This chain links TRBV4-3 with TRBJ1-6; D is unresolved. Trimming took off 3 bases at V and 3 bases at J, with 6 bases between the two ends. The CDR3 sequence is 14 residues long. The germline V gene encodes CDR1 LGHNA and CDR2 YSLEER. CDR3 DNA sequence: TGCGCCAGCAGCCAGACACTCTATAATTCACCCCTCCACTTT. Protein product: CASSQTLYNSPLHF.